This is a list of T cell receptor beta chains from one sample in a study of blood T cell repertoires in COVID-19. The protocol was immunoSEQ multiplex PCR, while the TCRdb copy is restricted to in-frame clones and leaves out a portion. The sample lists around 110,000 clones; less than 95% were seen once. Sample: peripheral blood. The receptor source for this set is a human donor with active COVID-19. The donor label of this sample is uncertain. Both conserved end residues are trimmed from each CDR3. The order of the fields is V gene, J gene, CDR3 protein.

TRBV28	TRBJ1-4	ASRPTVPTTNEKLF
TRBV7-9	TRBJ2-5	ASSLVLRTSGIKTQY
TRBV5-6	TRBJ1-2	ASSPRGSAYGYT
TRBV30	TRBJ1-5	AWSVVTGNQPQH
TRBV28	TRBJ2-7	ASRDRGLGEQY
TRBV10-1	TRBJ2-5	ASSFPRQGAETQY
TRBV28	TRBJ1-2	ASSLPQLGYT
TRBV25-1	TRBJ1-2	ASSLGQGPRHYGYT
TRBV15	TRBJ2-7	ATSSGTGSYEQY
TRBV29-1	TRBJ2-3	SVAPGAGGTDTQY
TRBV6-2/TRBV6-3	TRBJ1-2	ASSYGQAPMPT
TRBV4-3	TRBJ2-7	ASSQKPGRDAVQY
TRBV4-1	TRBJ2-7	ASSQTGGNYEQY
TRBV4-3	TRBJ2-3	ASSVRPGTGTDTQY
TRBV7-2	TRBJ2-3	ASSFRVADTQY
TRBV14	TRBJ2-7	ASSQSGSLGQY
TRBV4-3	TRBJ2-2	ASRYSGNTGELF
TRBV6-6	TRBJ2-5	ASRPTSGSQY